This T cell receptor beta chain was recovered during a study of T cells in Graves' hyperthyroidism and ophthalmopathy. This clonotype was picked up a small number of times. Germline-derived CDR1 and CDR2 are SEHNR and FQNEAQ (reference sequence). Trimming cost V 5 bases and J 2 bases, with 17 bases left between them. This CDR3 region has 16 residues. RNA transcripts served as the template for amplifying TCR beta CDR3 regions. Primed by the HTBI set, a first-round RT-PCR was run on the TCR CDR3. TCRdb fed the multiplex PCR reads into MiXCR, producing one record per CDR3 protein. The table has about 700,000 distinct CDR3 sequences, 14% seen once.

The sequence came from a woman aged 18-29 years with Graves' hyperthyroidism. Sequenced: blood. The chain employs TRBV7-9 and TRBJ2-3; D remains ambiguous. The CDR3 DNA follows: TGTGCCAGCAGCGAGGTTGGCACAACCTTCACAGATACGCAGTATTTT. It is translated as CASSEVGTTFTDTQYF.